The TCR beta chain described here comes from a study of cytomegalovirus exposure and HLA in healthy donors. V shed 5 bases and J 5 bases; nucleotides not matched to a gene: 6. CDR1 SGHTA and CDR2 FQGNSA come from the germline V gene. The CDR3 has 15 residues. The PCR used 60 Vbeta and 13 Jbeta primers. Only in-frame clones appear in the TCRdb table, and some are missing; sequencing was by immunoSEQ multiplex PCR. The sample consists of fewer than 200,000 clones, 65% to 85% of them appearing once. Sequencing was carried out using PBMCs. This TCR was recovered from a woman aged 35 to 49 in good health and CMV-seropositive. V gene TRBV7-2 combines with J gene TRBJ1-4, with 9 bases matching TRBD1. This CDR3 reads CASSIQGAINEKLFF. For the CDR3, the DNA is TGTGCCAGCAGCATACAGGGGGCTATAAATGAAAAACTGTTTTTT.